This T cell receptor beta chain was retrieved from a study of patients and donors after allogeneic stem cell transplantation. TCRdb reanalysed the RT-PCR reads using MiXCR and keeps one entry per CDR3 protein. The sample includes over 400,000 distinct CDR3 sequences, 16% of them seen just once. V was trimmed by 7 bases and J by 2 bases, leaving 15 bases between them. Germline loops: CDR1 MNHEY, CDR2 SVGEGT. The length of the CDR3 is 15 residues. This clonotype was sampled from a human donor who was either an allogeneic HSCT recipient or a stem cell or donor lymphocyte infusion donor (not recorded which). It is not recorded whose cells these are; they may come from a transplant donor. This sequence joins TRBV6-2 or TRBV6-3 and TRBJ1-3; possibly TRBD1 for D (6 bases). The sample taken for sequencing was blood, either unsorted or a sorted T cell fraction (not recorded which). The CDR3 loop reads CASNVQGFAGNTIYF. The CDR3 region has the DNA TGTGCCAGCAACGTACAGGGCTTCGCTGGAAACACCATATATTTT.